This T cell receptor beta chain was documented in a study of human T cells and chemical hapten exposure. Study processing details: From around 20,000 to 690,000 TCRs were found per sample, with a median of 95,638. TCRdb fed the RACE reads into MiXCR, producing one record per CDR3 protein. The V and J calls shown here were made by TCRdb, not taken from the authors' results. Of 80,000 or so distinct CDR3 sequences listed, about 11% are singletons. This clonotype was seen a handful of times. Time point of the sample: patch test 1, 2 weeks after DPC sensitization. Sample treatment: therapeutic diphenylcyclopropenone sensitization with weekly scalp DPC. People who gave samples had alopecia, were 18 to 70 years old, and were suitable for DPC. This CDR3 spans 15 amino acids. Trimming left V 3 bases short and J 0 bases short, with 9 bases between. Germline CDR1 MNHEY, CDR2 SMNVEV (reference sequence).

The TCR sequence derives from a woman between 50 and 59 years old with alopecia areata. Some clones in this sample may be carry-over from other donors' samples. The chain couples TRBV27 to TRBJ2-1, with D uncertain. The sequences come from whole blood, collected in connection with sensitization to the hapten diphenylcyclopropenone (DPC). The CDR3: CASSLYLSSYNEQFF. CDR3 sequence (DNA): TGTGCCAGCAGTTTGTATCTATCCTCCTACAATGAGCAGTTCTTC.